The source of this T cell receptor (beta chain) is a study of cytomegalovirus exposure and HLA in healthy donors. Study-level findings and limits: Sequencing likely generated an artifact that appeared as a cluster of highly shared sequence variants.

This CDR3 contains 15 residues. Germline assignment: CDR1 SGHRS and CDR2 YFSETQ. The J segment lost 4 bases and the V segment lost 2 bases, leaving 4 bases of the junction unmatched. 13 Jbeta primers and 60 Vbeta primers were used for the PCR. Original data processing: In a later analysis, approximately 80 million unique TCR beta chains included roughly 11 million shared by two or more donors. The repertoire was sequenced with immunoSEQ multiplex PCR; TCRdb's copy has only in-frame clones and lacks some. V and J calls and clone size are those listed in that table; D and trimming were worked out from the DNA. Of 150,000 or so clones in the sample, about two thirds were seen once. On this clone: Its specificity is unknown.

The sequence came from a human donor in good health. The specimen sequenced was PBMCs. The chain is built from TRBV5-1 and TRBJ1-1; the match to TRBD1 covers 11 bases. The CDR3 here is CASSFGQGAGTEAFF. CDR3 in DNA: TGCGCCAGCAGCTTTGGACAGGGGGCGGGCACTGAAGCTTTCTTT. Complete variable domain (other parts from reference TRBV5-1 and TRBJ1-1): KAGVTQTPRYLIKTRGQQVTLSCSPISGHRSVSWYQQTPGQGLQFLFEYFSETQRNKGNFPGRFSGRQFSNSRSEMNVSTLELGDSALYLCASSFGQGAGTEAFFGQGTRLTVV.